This T cell receptor beta chain is from a study of blood T cell repertoires in COVID-19. Study background: Donors in the United States, Italy and Spain gave samples during acute or convalescent COVID-19.

Germline V lookup: CDR1 KGHDR, CDR2 SFDVKD. V shed 5 bases and J 3 bases; nucleotides not matched to a gene: 6. The CDR3 runs 17 residues. The protocol was immunoSEQ multiplex PCR, while the TCRdb copy is restricted to in-frame clones and leaves out a portion. Of 200,000 to 300,000 clones listed, about four fifths are singletons. This clonotype was sampled from an elderly man with acute or convalescent COVID-19. The sequenced sample was peripheral blood. This chain connects TRBV24-1 to TRBJ2-3; 14 bases match TRBD2. The CDR3 loop is CATSGLGLAGGTDTQYF. The CDR3 nucleotides are TGTGCCACCAGTGGCCTCGGACTAGCGGGAGGTACAGATACGCAGTATTTT.